A single sample is the source of the 4 T cell receptor beta chains below, sequenced in a study of blood T cells in healthy people across ages. Combining a sample-barcoded 5' primer with a J-beta primer mix, a second PCR ran for roughly 7 to 12 cycles. A single record per CDR3 protein comes from TCRdb applying MiXCR to the 5' RACE reads. Here the sample spans about 670,000 distinct CDR3 sequences, over 40% being singletons. Source material: blood. The origin of the receptors is a woman aged 80 or over in good health.

This clonotype was found many times. In DNA form, the CDR3 reads TGTGCCAGCAGCCCGAGGACCGGGGAGCTGTTTTTT. Translation gives CASSPRTGELFF. The chain links TRBV11-2 to TRBJ2-2, with D hard to call. The ends were cut back, 5 bases at V and 5 bases at J, with 6 bases in the middle. This CDR3 is built from 12 residues. CDR1 is SGHAT, CDR2 FQNNGV, per germline.

The chain combines TRBV9 with TRBJ2-5; TRBD1 agrees at 10 bases. Germline V gene lookup returns CDR1 SGDLS and CDR2 YYNGEE. The CDR3 consists of 14 residues. V trimming: 5 bases; J trimming: 3 bases; junction bases outside the gene matches: 4. The CDR3 loop reads CASSAGTGEETQYF. DNA of the CDR3: TGTGCCAGCAGTGCCGGGACAGGGGAAGAGACCCAGTACTTC.

V and J are TRBV29-1 and TRBJ2-4; no clear D gene. The DNA end lines up better with TRBJ2-7; the J call may be wrong. CDR1 SQVTM and CDR2 ANQGSEA come from the germline V gene. CDR3 size: 11 residues. CDR3 sequence reads: CSVVLGYEQYF. CDR3 in DNA: TGCAGCGTTGTATTAGGCTACGAGCAGTACTTC.

The chain links TRBV3-1 to TRBJ2-1, with 8 nucleotides matching TRBD2. The trim removed 4 bases at V and 6 bases at J, leaving 8 bases unmatched. Germline V gene data show CDR1 as LGHDT and CDR2 as YNNKEL (reference sequence). The CDR3 length is 15 residues. The CDR3 here is CASSPRRGAFNEQFF. The CDR3 DNA reads as TGTGCCAGCAGCCCCCGGCGGGGGGCTTTCAATGAGCAGTTCTTC.